This record looks at one T cell receptor (beta chain) sequence and its context. Its antigen is unidentified. Recipient blood drawn about 28 days pretransplant and days 30, 100, 180 after. CDR1 is GTSNPN and CDR2 is SVGIG in the germline V gene (reference sequence). V was cut by 4 bases and J by 7 bases, with 19 bases left in between. The CDR3 has 15 amino acids. The data stem from a study of T cell clonotyping in hematopoietic cell transplantation. Study-wide findings and caveats: At the given depth, recipient repertoires were over 95% de novo clonotypes. Recipient TCR diversity dropped after transplant; expanded clonotypes rose from day 30 to 180. No sorting was done, leaving CD4 and CD8 contributions mixed.

Clones were sequenced by immunoSEQ multiplex PCR, and TCRdb holds only the in-frame ones, with some missing. The sample comprises around 7,000 clones, 70% to 90% of which are singletons, and about 4.3% rests with the top ten. The TCR sequence derives from a female patient aged 45-60 years who had an allogeneic stem cell transplant from an unrelated donor, so the T cells may come from the graft donor. Some clones in this sample may be carry-over from other donors' samples. The rearrangement links TRBV30 to TRBJ1-4; D might be TRBD1 (5 bases). This material consisted of PBMCs, taken 30 days after allogeneic stem cell transplant. The chain's CDR3 is CAWIAAGGVREKLFF. Written as DNA, the CDR3 is TGTGCCTGGATCGCTGCGGGAGGGGTGCGTGAAAAACTGTTTTTT. The full variable domain, rest sourced from reference TRBV30 and TRBJ1-4, is SQTIHQWPATLVQPVGSPLSLECTVEGTSNPNLYWYRQAAGRGLQLLFYSVGIGQISSEVPQNLSASRPQDRQFILSSKKLLLSDSGFYLCAWIAAGGVREKLFFGSGTQLSVL.